The entry that follows covers one TCR beta chain sequence. TCRdb keeps only in-frame clones here, not all; method: immunoSEQ multiplex PCR. The table has some 87,000 clones, about 79% seen once. This entry belongs to a study of blood T cell repertoires in COVID-19. Overall study: From T cells, B-cell-depleted T cells, or PBMCs came the material, which was cDNA or gDNA.

Germline V gene lookup returns CDR1 MGHRA and CDR2 YSYEKL. V shed 3 bases, J shed 4 bases, and the junction held 8 bases outside the gene matches. The CDR3 has 16 amino acids. This receptor was taken from a human donor in a cohort sampled during active COVID-19. Material: peripheral blood. The rearrangement joins TRBV4-1 to TRBJ1-5, with 8 bases lining up with TRBD1. In DNA, the CDR3 is TGCGCCAGCAGCCAGCGAGGACAGGGTCCGAATCAGCCCCAGCATTTT. It yields the protein CASSQRGQGPNQPQHF.